Below, 2 T cell receptor beta chains from the same sample are listed, as sequenced in a study of T cells after yellow fever vaccination. MiXCR was run by TCRdb on the 5' RACE reads, yielding one entry per CDR3 protein. The sample consists of 300,000 to 400,000 distinct CDR3 sequences, 7.5% to 9% of them appearing once. The source was PBMCs, collected on the day of the first yellow fever vaccination. These receptors were obtained from a man between 18 and 35 years old who received the YFV17D yellow fever vaccine.

This clonotype showed up just a few times. The J gene is TRBJ2-6, the V gene TRBV5-1, with TRBD1 matching over 9 bases. CDR1 is SGHRS and CDR2 is YFSETQ in the germline V gene. The length of the CDR3 is 18 residues. After removal of 0 bases from V and 0 bases from J, the junction contained 4 bases not matched to a gene. The CDR3 nucleotides are TGCGCCAGCAGCTTGGGGGGACAGGGAAGCTCTGGGGCCAACGTCCTGACTTTC. Its protein product is CASSLGGQGSSGANVLTF.

The sample holds a few counts of this clonotype. The chain employs TRBV20-1 and TRBJ1-4, with D tentatively TRBD1 (5 bases). The germline gives CDR1 DFQATT, CDR2 SNEGSKA (reference sequence). V was shortened by 5 bases and J by 7 bases, with 17 bases between the two germline ends. The CDR3 length is 14 residues. In DNA, the CDR3 is TGCAGTGCTCAAAACGTGGGGGGGGGTGAAAAACTGTTTTTT. This encodes CSAQNVGGGEKLFF.